Presented here are 18 T cell receptor beta chains from one specimen sequenced in a study of T cell responses to AZD1222 COVID-19 vaccine. Method: immunoSEQ multiplex PCR; TCRdb's copy keeps in-frame clones and lacks some. Of roughly 100,000 clones in the sample, over 75% were seen once. The material was peripheral blood, obtained 28 days after the second AZD1222 dose. The source is an adult who received the AZD1222 COVID-19 vaccine.

The genes are TRBV28 and TRBJ2-6; weak D call: TRBD1 (7 bases). V lost 5 bases and J 1 base, leaving 9 bases between the germline ends. The CDR3 totals 15 residues. Germline assignment: CDR1 MDHEN and CDR2 SYDVKM. CDR3 nucleotide sequence: TGTGCCAGCAGTCCAGGGGGGTCTGGGGCCAACGTCCTGACTTTC. Amino acids: CASSPGGSGANVLTF.

The rearrangement joins TRBV29-1 to TRBJ2-2; D is uncertain. This CDR3 contains 12 residues. CDR1 is SQVTM and CDR2 is ANQGSEA in the germline V gene. V lost 2 bases, J lost 2 bases, and 3 bases lay in between. CDR3 nucleotides: TGCAGCGTTGAACTTAACACCGGGGAGCTGTTTTTT. Amino acid sequence: CSVELNTGELFF.

The rearrangement joins TRBV19 to TRBJ2-7, with TRBD2 as a possible D gene (5 bases). Trimming removed 0 bases from V and 3 bases from J, with 9 bases in between. Per the germline V gene, CDR1 is LNHDA and CDR2 is SQIVND (reference sequence). The CDR3 consists of 14 residues. The CDR3 here is CASSIDGNNYEQYF. CDR3 sequence (DNA): TGTGCCAGTAGTATAGACGGGAACAACTACGAGCAGTACTTC.

This chain links TRBV27 with TRBJ2-1; the match to TRBD2 covers 12 bases. V was clipped by 4 bases and J by 6 bases; unmatched bases: 7. Per the germline V gene, CDR1 is MNHEY and CDR2 is SMNVEV (reference sequence). There are 16 residues in the CDR3. CDR3 in DNA: TGTGCCAGCAGTTCGCCCGGACTAGCGGGATCCAATGAGCAGTTCTTC. Translating gives CASSSPGLAGSNEQFF.

The chain links TRBV6-2 or TRBV6-3 to TRBJ1-5; possibly TRBD1 for D (5 bases). The V end was cut by 0 bases, the J end by 8 bases, with 14 bases between. Germline CDR1 and CDR2: MNHEY and SVGEGT. The CDR3 spans 15 residues. CDR3 residues: CASSYSLQALEPQHF. Written as DNA, the CDR3 is TGTGCCAGCAGTTACTCGCTACAGGCTTTGGAGCCCCAGCATTTT.

This clone was counted once. This chain links TRBV5-4 with TRBJ2-3; D is perhaps TRBD1 (5 bases). The CDR3 loop spans 16 amino acids. Trimming pared 4 bases from V and 3 bases from J, leaving 18 bases between. CDR1 SGHNT and CDR2 YYREEE come from the germline V gene (reference sequence). The CDR3 loop reads CASSGIRASGTDTQYF. CDR3 in DNA: TGTGCCAGCAGCGGGATCAGGGCCTCCGGGACAGATACGCAGTATTTT.

The chain has TRBV28 and TRBJ2-7; 10 bases are a match to TRBD1. The CDR3 covers 15 residues. Germline V gives CDR1 MDHEN, CDR2 SYDVKM. V dropped 5 bases and J dropped 4; count of bases not matched to a gene: 8. DNA for the CDR3: TGTGCCAGCAGTGGACCGGGACAGGGGTTTTACGAGCAGTACTTC. Its protein product is CASSGPGQGFYEQYF.

The gene calls are TRBV10-3 and TRBJ2-7, with TRBD1 matching 9 bases. CDR1 and CDR2 from the germline V gene are ENHRY and SYGVKD. There are 15 residues in the CDR3. The junction had 9 bases not matched to a gene; V was cut back by 2 bases and J by 7 bases. The CDR3 DNA follows: TGTGCCATCAGTGAGATGGGACAGGGTAGGCAAGAGCAGTACTTC. Amino acid sequence: CAISEMGQGRQEQYF.

This clone has only a few counts. The chain links TRBV5-1 to TRBJ2-7; 7 nucleotides agree with TRBD2. The V gene's germline CDR1 is SGHRS and CDR2 YFSETQ. The CDR3 spans 18 residues. V gave up 1 base and J gave up 1 base; unmatched junction bases: 14. CDR3 loop: CASSLRSGTGRASYEQYF. In nucleotides, the CDR3 is TGCGCCAGCAGCTTGAGAAGCGGGACGGGCCGGGCGTCCTACGAGCAGTACTTC.

In its sample, this clone was seen once. The gene calls are TRBV5-1 and TRBJ1-6; the match to TRBD1 covers 11 bases. Germline CDR1 reads SGHRS; CDR2 reads YFSETQ. V was clipped by 4 bases and J by 0 bases; unmatched bases: 9. This CDR3 is built from 19 residues. CDR3 loop: CASSRTGTGGFSYNSPLHF. The CDR3 DNA is TGCGCCAGCAGCAGGACCGGGACAGGGGGATTCTCCTATAATTCACCCCTCCACTTT. Filled out from reference TRBV5-1 and TRBJ1-6, the complete variable domain reads KAGVTQTPRYLIKTRGQQVTLSCSPISGHRSVSWYQQTPGQGLQFLFEYFSETQRNKGNFPGRFSGRQFSNSRSEMNVSTLELGDSALYLCASSRTGTGGFSYNSPLHFGNGTRLTVT.

With regard to this clone: The same CDR3 is also encoded by other DNA sequences in this sample. The chain recombines TRBV3-1 (or the pseudogene TRBV3-2) with TRBJ1-2; TRBD1 matches at 11 bases. The CDR3 consists of 15 residues. Losses at the gene ends were 1 base for V and 4 bases for J; bases not matched to a gene: 2. The germline V gene encodes CDR1 LGHDT and CDR2 YNNKEL (reference sequence). For the CDR3, the DNA is TGTGCCAGCAGCCAAGGGACAGGGGGCATCTATGGCTACACCTTC. Translating it yields CASSQGTGGIYGYTF.

This chain connects TRBV3-1 (or the pseudogene TRBV3-2) to TRBJ2-1; D call uncertain. From germline, CDR1 is LGHDT and CDR2 YNNKEL (reference sequence). Trimming stripped 4 bases from V and 5 bases from J, with 12 bases between. The CDR3 sequence is 14 residues long. The chain's CDR3 is CASSLGAADNEQFF. The CDR3 DNA sequence: TGTGCCAGCAGCCTTGGCGCGGCAGACAATGAGCAGTTCTTC.

The V call is TRBV5-1, the J call TRBJ2-7, with no clear D. CDR3 size: 12 residues. V was trimmed by 0 bases and J by 5 bases, leaving 6 bases between them. Germline loops: CDR1 SGHRS, CDR2 YFSETQ. The CDR3 nucleotides are TGCGCCAGCAGCTTGGGTGCCGACGAGCAGTACTTC. Its translation is CASSLGADEQYF.

CDR3 DNA: TGTGCCAGCAGCGTTGGACAGGGTGGCCGAAACACCATATATTTT. Residues: CASSVGQGGRNTIYF. The chain combines TRBV9 with TRBJ1-3, with 8 positions matching TRBD1. CDR1 SGDLS and CDR2 YYNGEE come from the germline V gene. This CDR3 region has 15 residues. Unmatched junction bases numbered 6, after V lost 2 bases and J lost 5 bases.

This clone has a handful of counts. The chain is built from TRBV5-1 and TRBJ2-7; the D gene could be TRBD1 or TRBD2 (6 bases each). The CDR3 has 13 residues. The germline V gene encodes CDR1 SGHRS and CDR2 YFSETQ. Trimming cost V 0 bases and J 8 bases, with 12 bases left between them. The CDR3 loop is CASSLAPGGQQYF. The DNA of the CDR3 is TGCGCCAGCAGCTTGGCGCCCGGGGGCCAGCAGTACTTC.

The chain carries TRBV9 and TRBJ2-2; no firm D call. Germline V gene lookup returns CDR1 SGDLS and CDR2 YYNGEE. Trimming stripped 7 bases from V and 6 bases from J, with 7 bases between. This CDR3 is 11 amino acids long. CDR3 nucleotides: TGTGCCAGCGATGCGTCCGGGGAGCTGTTTTTT. Translation: CASDASGELFF. Full variable domain (remainder filled in from reference TRBV9 and TRBJ2-2): DSGVTQTPKHLITATGQRVTLRCSPRSGDLSVYWYQQSLDQGLQFLIQYYNGEERAKGNILERFSAQQFPDLHSELNLSSLELGDSALYFCASDASGELFFGEGSRLTVL.

The V gene is TRBV7-8, the J gene TRBJ1-6, with D perhaps TRBD1 (6 bases). V gave up 1 base and J gave up 10 bases, with 14 bases separating them. This CDR3 contains 15 residues. The germline gives CDR1 SGHVS, CDR2 FQNEAQ. Written as DNA, the CDR3 is TGTGCCAGCAGCTTAGGGTACAGGGAGGGCTCACCCCTCCACTTT. Translation: CASSLGYREGSPLHF.

This clone came up a few times. The V gene is TRBV28, the J gene TRBJ2-7, with unresolved D. The CDR3 covers 13 residues. Trimming took 7 bases from V and 1 from J, leaving 11 bases between them. Germline CDR1 MDHEN, CDR2 SYDVKM. The CDR3 is CASNQVVSYEQYF. The CDR3 nucleotides are TGTGCCAGCAACCAGGTCGTTTCCTACGAGCAGTACTTC.